This T cell receptor (beta chain) was sequenced during a study of spatial heterogeneity in lung cancer. The CDR3 has 13 amino acids. Germline trimming cut 4 bases from V and 6 bases from J; bases unmatched to any gene: 5. CDR1 is MDHEN, CDR2 SYDVKM, per germline. Time point denoted: blood at routine non-recurrence follow-up after resection. Unsorted whole RNA of tumor, nontumor lung or frozen PBMC was sequenced. Each molecule of TCR cDNA was tagged with one unique molecular identifier. TCRdb analysed the 5' RACE reads with MiXCR anew, one entry per CDR3 protein. The sample holds fewer than 150,000 distinct CDR3 sequences; under 14% are singletons and the top ten take around 24%. This clonotype was seen more than once but under ten times.

Sequences were derived from PBMCs, sampled at follow-up. This clonotype originated in a female donor with early-stage non-small cell lung cancer. This chain links TRBV28 with TRBJ2-7; 8 bases are shared with TRBD1. CDR3 sequence (DNA): TGTGCCAGCAGTTCCGGACAGGGTGGCGAGCAGTACTTC. It yields the protein CASSSGQGGEQYF.